The 5 T cell receptor beta chains listed next were all sequenced from one sample in a study of CD8+ T cells in alopecia areata. Sequencing templates came from extracted RNA that was reverse transcribed into cDNA. Clones were sequenced by immunoSEQ multiplex PCR, and TCRdb holds only the in-frame ones, with some missing. Sampling found approximately 280,000 clones, none seen once. Cell sorting was performed on pooled cutaneous lymph node cells with CD4, CD8alpha, NKG2D, NKG2ACE and other markers. Sample: CD4+ T cells sorted from a lymph node. The receptor set was obtained from a C3H/HeJ mouse with alopecia areata. This mouse strain has H2-k as its MHC haplotype.

A note on this clone: Mouse germline and gene names are used. The missing CDR3 end, 4 residues past where the read stops, is filled in from the germline J gene. The same CDR3 can be traced to other DNA sequences in this sample. The chain carries TRBV31 and TRBJ2-3; 7 nucleotides line up with TRBD2. CDR1 GKSSPN and CDR2 SITVG come from the germline V gene. The length of the CDR3 is 15 residues. After removal of 1 base from V and 0 bases from J, the junction contained 4 bases not matched to a gene. CDR3 sequence: CAWSRLGTSAETLYF. The sequenced CDR3 bases are TGTGCCTGGAGTCGACTGGGCACTAGTGCAGAA.

A few counts support this clone. Gene and germline names: mouse. The read stops 4 residues short of the end of the CDR3; the missing end is completed from the germline J gene. The rearrangement uses TRBV1 and TRBJ2-3, with a weak D call TRBD1 (6 bases). From germline, CDR1 is NSQYPW and CDR2 LRSPGD (reference sequence). The CDR3 consists of 15 residues. V dropped 0 bases and J dropped 2 bases, with 9 bases sitting between them. The covered CDR3 bases are TGCACCTGCAGTGCAGACGGACAGAATGCAGAA. Its protein is CTCSADGQNAE. From start to end, the CDR3 is CTCSADGQNAETLYF. Using reference TRBV1 and TRBJ2-3 for the parts outside the CDR3, the full variable domain is VTLLEQNPRWRLVPRGQAVNLRCILKNSQYPWMSWYQQDLQKQLQWLFTLRSPGDKEVKSLPGADYLATRVTDTELRLQVANMSQGRTLYCTCSADGQNAETLYFGSGTRLTVL.

As concerns this clone: The genes are named according to mouse. The DNA read from the CDR3 is TGTGCCAGCAGTGGGGGGACAGGGGTTAACTATGCT. It codes for CASSGGTGVNYA. The complete CDR3 protein is CASSGGTGVNYAEQFF. This chain uses TRBV13-1 with TRBJ2-1; 10 positions match TRBD1. The read gets to within 4 residues of the CDR3 end, and the germline J gene fills in the rest. The CDR3 extends over 16 amino acids. The junction had 3 bases not matched to a gene; V was cut back by 3 bases and J by 0 bases. Germline V gene sequence: CDR1 NSHNY, CDR2 SYGAGN.

Comments on this clone: Mouse gene names and germline throughout. The read is 4 residues too short to cover the CDR3 end, so that end is filled in from the germline J gene. The chain links TRBV5 to TRBJ2-2, with D unresolved. CDR3 length equals 13 residues. Trimming removed 5 bases at V and 5 bases at J, with 9 bases between. The germline CDR1 and CDR2 sequences are LGHNA and YNLKQL (reference sequence). Incomplete CDR3 DNA: TGTGCCAGCAGCAACCGACAAACCGGG. It codes for CASSNRQTG. The CDR3 in its entirety is CASSNRQTGQLYF.

Of note for this clone: Gene names and germline refer to mouse. The read stops 4 residues short of the end of the CDR3; the missing end is completed from the germline J gene. This chain joins TRBV13-1 and TRBJ2-2; weak D call: TRBD2 (5 bases). The CDR3 contains 13 residues. Trimming shortened V by 6 bases and J by 1 base, and 7 bases separated the two germline ends. Germline assignment: CDR1 NSHNY and CDR2 SYGAGN. The sequenced CDR3 bases are TGTGCCAGCATTGGGGAAAACACCGGG. This sequence encodes CASIGENTG. The complete CDR3 protein is CASIGENTGQLYF.